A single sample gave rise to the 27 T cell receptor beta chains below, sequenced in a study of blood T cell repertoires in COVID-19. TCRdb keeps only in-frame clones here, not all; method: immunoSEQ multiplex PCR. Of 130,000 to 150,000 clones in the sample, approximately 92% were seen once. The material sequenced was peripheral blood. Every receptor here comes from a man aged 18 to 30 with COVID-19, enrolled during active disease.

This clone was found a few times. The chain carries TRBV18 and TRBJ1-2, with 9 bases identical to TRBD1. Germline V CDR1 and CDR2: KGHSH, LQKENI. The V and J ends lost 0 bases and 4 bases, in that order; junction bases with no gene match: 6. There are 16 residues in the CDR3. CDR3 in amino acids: CASSPPGQGKVYGYTF. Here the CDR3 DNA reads TGTGCCAGCTCACCACCGGGACAGGGAAAGGTCTATGGCTACACCTTC.

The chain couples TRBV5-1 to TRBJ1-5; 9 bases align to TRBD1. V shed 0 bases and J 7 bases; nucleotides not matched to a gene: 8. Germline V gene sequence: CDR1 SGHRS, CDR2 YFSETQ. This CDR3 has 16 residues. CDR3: CASSLEGQGSGQPQHF. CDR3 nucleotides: TGCGCCAGCAGCTTGGAGGGACAGGGCTCAGGACAGCCCCAGCATTTT. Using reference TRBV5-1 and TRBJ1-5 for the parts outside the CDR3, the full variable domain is KAGVTQTPRYLIKTRGQQVTLSCSPISGHRSVSWYQQTPGQGLQFLFEYFSETQRNKGNFPGRFSGRQFSNSRSEMNVSTLELGDSALYLCASSLEGQGSGQPQHFGDGTRLSIL.

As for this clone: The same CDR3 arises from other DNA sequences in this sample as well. The CDR3: CASSLAANTGELFF. The CDR3 DNA reads TGTGCCAGCAGCTTAGCGGCGAACACCGGGGAGCTGTTTTTT. The V call is TRBV11-2, the J call TRBJ2-2, with D unresolved. The CDR3 totals 14 residues. Trimming pared 1 base from V and 0 bases from J, leaving 3 bases between. Germline CDR1 is SGHAT and CDR2 is FQNNGV.

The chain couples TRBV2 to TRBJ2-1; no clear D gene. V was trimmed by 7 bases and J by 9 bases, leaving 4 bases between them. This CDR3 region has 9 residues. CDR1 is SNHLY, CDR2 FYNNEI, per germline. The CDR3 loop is CASTSEQFF. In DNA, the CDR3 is TGTGCCAGCACCAGTGAGCAGTTCTTC. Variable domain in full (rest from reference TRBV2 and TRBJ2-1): EPEVTQTPSHQVTQMGQEVILRCVPISNHLYFYWYRQILGQKVEFLVSFYNNEISEKSEIFDDQFSVERPDGSNFTLKIRSTKLEDSAMYFCASTSEQFFGPGTRLTVL.

CDR3 sequence reads: CASRLSTGATYEQYF. The CDR3 DNA is TGTGCCAGCCGCCTATCGACAGGGGCAACCTACGAGCAGTACTTC. The chain employs TRBV6-5 and TRBJ2-7; 8 bases map to TRBD1. The CDR3 sequence is 15 residues long. The ends lost 8 bases at V and 2 bases at J; junction bases unmatched: 11. Germline assignment: CDR1 MNHEY and CDR2 SVGAGI.

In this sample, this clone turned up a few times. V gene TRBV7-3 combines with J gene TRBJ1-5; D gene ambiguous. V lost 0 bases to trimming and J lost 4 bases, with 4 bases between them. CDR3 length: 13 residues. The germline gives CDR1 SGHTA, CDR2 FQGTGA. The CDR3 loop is CASSLTMNQPQHF. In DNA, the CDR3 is TGTGCCAGCAGCTTAACTATGAATCAGCCCCAGCATTTT.

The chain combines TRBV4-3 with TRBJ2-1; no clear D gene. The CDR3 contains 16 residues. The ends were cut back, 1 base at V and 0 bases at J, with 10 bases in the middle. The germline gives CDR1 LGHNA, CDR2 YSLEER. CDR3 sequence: CASSQVAMSSYNEQFF. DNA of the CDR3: TGCGCCAGCAGCCAAGTTGCAATGAGCTCCTACAATGAGCAGTTCTTC.

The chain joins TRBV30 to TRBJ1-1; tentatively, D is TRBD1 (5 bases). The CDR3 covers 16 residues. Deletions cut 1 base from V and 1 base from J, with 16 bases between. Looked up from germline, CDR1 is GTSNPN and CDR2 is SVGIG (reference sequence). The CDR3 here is CAWSAYYDSQNTEAFF. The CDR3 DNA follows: TGTGCCTGGAGTGCATACTATGACAGCCAGAACACTGAAGCTTTCTTT.

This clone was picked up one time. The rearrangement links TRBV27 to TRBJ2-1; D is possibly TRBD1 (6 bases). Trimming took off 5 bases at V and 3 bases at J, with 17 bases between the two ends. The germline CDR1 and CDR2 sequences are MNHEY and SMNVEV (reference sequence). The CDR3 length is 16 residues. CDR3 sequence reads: CASSIKDSSHYNEQFF. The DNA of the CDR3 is TGTGCCAGCAGTATAAAGGACAGTTCCCACTACAATGAGCAGTTCTTC.

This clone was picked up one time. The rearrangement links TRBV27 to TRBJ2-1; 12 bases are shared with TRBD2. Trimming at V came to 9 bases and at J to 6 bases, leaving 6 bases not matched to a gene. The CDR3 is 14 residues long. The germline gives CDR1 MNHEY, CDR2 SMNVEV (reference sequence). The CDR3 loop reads CASGLAGKGNEQFF. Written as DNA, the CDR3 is TGTGCCAGTGGACTAGCGGGAAAGGGCAATGAGCAGTTCTTC.

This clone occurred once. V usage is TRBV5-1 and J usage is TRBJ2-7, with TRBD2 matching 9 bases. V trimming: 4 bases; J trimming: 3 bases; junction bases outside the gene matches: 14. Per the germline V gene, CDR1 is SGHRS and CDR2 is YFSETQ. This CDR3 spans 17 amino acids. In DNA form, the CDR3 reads TGCGCCAGCAGCCAACCGAACTTAGCGGGAGCCCTCTACGAGCAGTACTTC. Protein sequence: CASSQPNLAGALYEQYF.

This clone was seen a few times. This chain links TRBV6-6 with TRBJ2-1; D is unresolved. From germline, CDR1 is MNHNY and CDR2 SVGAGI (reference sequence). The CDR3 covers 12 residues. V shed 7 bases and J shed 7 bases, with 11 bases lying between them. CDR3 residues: CASKIPGNEQFF. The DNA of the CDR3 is TGTGCCAGCAAAATACCGGGTAATGAGCAGTTCTTC.

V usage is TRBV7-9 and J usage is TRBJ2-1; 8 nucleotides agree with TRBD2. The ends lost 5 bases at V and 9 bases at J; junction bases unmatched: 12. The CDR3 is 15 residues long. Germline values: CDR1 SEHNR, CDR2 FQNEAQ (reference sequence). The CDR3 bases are TGTGCCAGCAGCCCCAGGGAGCCAGCGGGGGTTGAGCAGTTCTTC. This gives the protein CASSPREPAGVEQFF.

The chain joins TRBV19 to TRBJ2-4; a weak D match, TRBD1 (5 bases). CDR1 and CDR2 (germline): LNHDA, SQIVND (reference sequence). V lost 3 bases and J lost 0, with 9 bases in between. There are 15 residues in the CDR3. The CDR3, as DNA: TGTGCCAGTAGTATCAGGGCTCTAGCCAAAAACATTCAGTACTTC. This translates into CASSIRALAKNIQYF.

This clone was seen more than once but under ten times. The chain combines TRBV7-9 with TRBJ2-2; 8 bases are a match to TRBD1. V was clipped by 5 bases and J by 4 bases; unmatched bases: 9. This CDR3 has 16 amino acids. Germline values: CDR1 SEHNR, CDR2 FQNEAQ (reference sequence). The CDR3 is CASSTPDRESTGELFF. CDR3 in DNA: TGTGCCAGCAGCACCCCGGACAGGGAGAGCACCGGGGAGCTGTTTTTT.

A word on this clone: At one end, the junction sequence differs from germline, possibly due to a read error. CDR3 coding DNA: TGTGCCAGCAGTTTAGCCCTAGCGGGACGAAGAGCTAACTATGGCTACACCTTC. Its translation: CASSLALAGRRANYGYTF. The chain recombines TRBV13 with TRBJ1-2, with a possible D match to TRBD1 (5 bases). The CDR3 runs 18 residues. Germline V gene sequence: CDR1 PRHDT, CDR2 FYEKMQ (reference sequence). The full variable domain, completed using reference TRBV13 and TRBJ1-2, is AAGVIQSPRHLIKEKRETATLKCYPIPRHDTVYWYQQGPGQDPQFLISFYEKMQSDKGSIPDRFSAQQFSDYHSELNMSSLELGDSALYFCASSLALAGRRANYGYTFGSGTRLTVV.

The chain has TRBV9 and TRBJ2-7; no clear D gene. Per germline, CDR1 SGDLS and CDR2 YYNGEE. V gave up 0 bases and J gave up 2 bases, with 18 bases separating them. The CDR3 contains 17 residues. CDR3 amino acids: CASSVAKETHQTYEQYF. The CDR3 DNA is TGTGCCAGCAGCGTAGCCAAAGAAACCCATCAGACCTACGAGCAGTACTTC. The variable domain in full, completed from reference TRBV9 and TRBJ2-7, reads DSGVTQTPKHLITATGQRVTLRCSPRSGDLSVYWYQQSLDQGLQFLIQYYNGEERAKGNILERFSAQQFPDLHSELNLSSLELGDSALYFCASSVAKETHQTYEQYFGPGTRLTVT.

In nucleotides, the CDR3 is TGCAGCGTTGAAGGTTTGACAGATGGACACGAAGCTTTCTTT. It codes for CSVEGLTDGHEAFF. The J gene is TRBJ1-1, the V gene TRBV29-1, with D possibly TRBD1 on 5 matching bases. Germline values: CDR1 SQVTM, CDR2 ANQGSEA. The CDR3 contains 14 residues. V was pared by 1 base and J by 8 bases, with 17 bases between.

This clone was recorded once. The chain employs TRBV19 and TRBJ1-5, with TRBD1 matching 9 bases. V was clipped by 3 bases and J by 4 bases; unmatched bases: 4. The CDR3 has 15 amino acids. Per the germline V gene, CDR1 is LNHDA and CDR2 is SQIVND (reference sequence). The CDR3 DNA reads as TGTGCCAGTAGTATCAACAGGGGGCCTAATCAGCCCCAGCATTTT. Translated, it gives CASSINRGPNQPQHF.

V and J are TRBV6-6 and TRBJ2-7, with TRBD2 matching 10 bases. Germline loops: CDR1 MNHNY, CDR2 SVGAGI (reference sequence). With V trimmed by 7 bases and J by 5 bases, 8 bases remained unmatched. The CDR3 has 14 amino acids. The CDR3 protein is CASISSGSENEQYF. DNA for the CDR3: TGTGCCAGCATCTCTAGCGGGAGCGAGAACGAGCAGTACTTC.

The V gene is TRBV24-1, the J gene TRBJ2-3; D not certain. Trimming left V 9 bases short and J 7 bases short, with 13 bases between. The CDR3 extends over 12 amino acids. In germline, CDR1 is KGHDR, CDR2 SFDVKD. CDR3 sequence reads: CATAGSENTQYF. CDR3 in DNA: TGTGCCACCGCAGGCTCGGAAAATACGCAGTATTTT.

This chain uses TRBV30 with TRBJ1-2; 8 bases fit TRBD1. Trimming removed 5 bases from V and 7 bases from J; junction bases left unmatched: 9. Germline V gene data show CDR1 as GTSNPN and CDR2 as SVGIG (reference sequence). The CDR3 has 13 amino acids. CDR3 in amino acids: CAWQGAPVLGYTF. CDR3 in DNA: TGTGCCTGGCAGGGGGCCCCAGTTCTTGGCTACACCTTC. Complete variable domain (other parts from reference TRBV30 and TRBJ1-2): SQTIHQWPATLVQPVGSPLSLECTVEGTSNPNLYWYRQAAGRGLQLLFYSVGIGQISSEVPQNLSASRPQDRQFILSSKKLLLSDSGFYLCAWQGAPVLGYTFGSGTRLTVV.

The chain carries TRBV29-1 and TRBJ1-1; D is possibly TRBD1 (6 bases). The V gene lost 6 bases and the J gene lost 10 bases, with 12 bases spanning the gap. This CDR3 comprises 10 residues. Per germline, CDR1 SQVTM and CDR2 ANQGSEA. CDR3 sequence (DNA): TGCAGCGTGAAACAGGGTGGAGCTTTCTTT. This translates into CSVKQGGAFF.

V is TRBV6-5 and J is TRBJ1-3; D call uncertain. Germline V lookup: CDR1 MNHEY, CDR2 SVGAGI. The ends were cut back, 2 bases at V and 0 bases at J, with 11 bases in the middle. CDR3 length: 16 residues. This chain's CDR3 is CASSYGQLNSGNTIYF. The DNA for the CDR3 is TGTGCCAGCAGTTACGGGCAGCTAAACTCTGGAAACACCATATATTTT.

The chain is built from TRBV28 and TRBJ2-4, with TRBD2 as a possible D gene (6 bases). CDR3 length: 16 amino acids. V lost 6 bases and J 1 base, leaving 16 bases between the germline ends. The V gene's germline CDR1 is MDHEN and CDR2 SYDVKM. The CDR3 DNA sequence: TGTGCCAGCAGGCCCGGACCCCGGGGGGCCAAAAACATTCAGTACTTC. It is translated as CASRPGPRGAKNIQYF. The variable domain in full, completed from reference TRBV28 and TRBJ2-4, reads DVKVTQSSRYLVKRTGEKVFLECVQDMDHENMFWYRQDPGLGLRLIYFSYDVKMKEKGDIPEGYSVSREKKERFSLILESASTNQTSMYLCASRPGPRGAKNIQYFGAGTRLSVL.

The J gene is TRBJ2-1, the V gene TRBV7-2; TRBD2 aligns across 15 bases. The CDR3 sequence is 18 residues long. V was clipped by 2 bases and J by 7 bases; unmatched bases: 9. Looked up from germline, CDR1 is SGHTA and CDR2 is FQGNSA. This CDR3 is CASSLRTSGRAGRNEQFF. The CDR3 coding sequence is TGTGCCAGCAGCTTAAGGACTAGCGGGAGGGCCGGGAGGAATGAGCAGTTCTTC.

CDR3 region: CASSLVQGGKETQYF. CDR3 DNA: TGTGCCAGCAGCTTAGTGCAGGGAGGCAAGGAGACCCAGTACTTC. This sequence joins TRBV7-9 and TRBJ2-5; TRBD2 might be the D (6 bases). Germline lookup yields CDR1 SEHNR and CDR2 FQNEAQ (reference sequence). The CDR3 loop spans 15 amino acids. V lost 1 base, J lost 5 bases, and 14 bases lay in between.